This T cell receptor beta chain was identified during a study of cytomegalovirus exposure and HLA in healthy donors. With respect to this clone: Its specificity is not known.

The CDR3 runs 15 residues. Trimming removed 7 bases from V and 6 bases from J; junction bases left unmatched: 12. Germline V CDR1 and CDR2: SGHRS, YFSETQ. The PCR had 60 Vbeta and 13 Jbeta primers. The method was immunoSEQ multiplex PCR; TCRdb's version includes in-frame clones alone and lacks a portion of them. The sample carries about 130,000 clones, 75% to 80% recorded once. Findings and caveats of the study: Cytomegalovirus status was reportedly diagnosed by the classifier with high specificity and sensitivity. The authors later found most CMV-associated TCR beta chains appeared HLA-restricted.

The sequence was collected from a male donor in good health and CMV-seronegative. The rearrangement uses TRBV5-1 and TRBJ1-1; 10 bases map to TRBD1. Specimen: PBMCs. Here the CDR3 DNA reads TGCGCCAGCTCTGACAGGGGGCTTGGCTGGTCTGAAGCTTTCTTT. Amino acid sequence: CASSDRGLGWSEAFF. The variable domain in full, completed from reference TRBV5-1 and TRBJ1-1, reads KAGVTQTPRYLIKTRGQQVTLSCSPISGHRSVSWYQQTPGQGLQFLFEYFSETQRNKGNFPGRFSGRQFSNSRSEMNVSTLELGDSALYLCASSDRGLGWSEAFFGQGTRLTVV.